This T cell receptor beta chain comes out of a study of blood T cells in healthy people across ages. Germline-derived CDR1 and CDR2 are MNHEY and SVGEGT. The V gene lost 11 bases and the J gene lost 3 bases, with 16 bases spanning the gap. The CDR3 loop spans 13 amino acids. A second about 6 to 12 cycle PCR used barcoded and J-beta primers. TCRdb ran MiXCR on the 5' RACE reads and lists one entry per CDR3 protein. The data show about 1.4 million distinct CDR3 sequences, almost 60% seen once. This clonotype was obtained from a man in his late teens or twenties in good health. Sequencing was done on a sample of blood. The rearrangement joins TRBV6-2 or TRBV6-3 to TRBJ1-2, with D hard to call. In DNA, the CDR3 is TGTGCCCTTCCGAGGAAGCCTGACTATGGCTACACCTTC. Translated, it gives CALPRKPDYGYTF.